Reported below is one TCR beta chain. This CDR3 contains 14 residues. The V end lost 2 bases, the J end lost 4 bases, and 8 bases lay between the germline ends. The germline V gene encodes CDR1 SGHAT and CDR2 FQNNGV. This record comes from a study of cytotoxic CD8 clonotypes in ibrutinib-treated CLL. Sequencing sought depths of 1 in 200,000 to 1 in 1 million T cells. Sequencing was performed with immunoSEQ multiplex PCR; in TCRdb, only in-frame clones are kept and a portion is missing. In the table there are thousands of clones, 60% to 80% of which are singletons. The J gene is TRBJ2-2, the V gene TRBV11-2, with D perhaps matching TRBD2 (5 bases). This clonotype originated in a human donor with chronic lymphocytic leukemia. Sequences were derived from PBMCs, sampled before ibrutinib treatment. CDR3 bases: TGTGCCAGCAGCTTATACCGGGGCACCGGGGAGCTGTTTTTT. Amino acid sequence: CASSLYRGTGELFF.